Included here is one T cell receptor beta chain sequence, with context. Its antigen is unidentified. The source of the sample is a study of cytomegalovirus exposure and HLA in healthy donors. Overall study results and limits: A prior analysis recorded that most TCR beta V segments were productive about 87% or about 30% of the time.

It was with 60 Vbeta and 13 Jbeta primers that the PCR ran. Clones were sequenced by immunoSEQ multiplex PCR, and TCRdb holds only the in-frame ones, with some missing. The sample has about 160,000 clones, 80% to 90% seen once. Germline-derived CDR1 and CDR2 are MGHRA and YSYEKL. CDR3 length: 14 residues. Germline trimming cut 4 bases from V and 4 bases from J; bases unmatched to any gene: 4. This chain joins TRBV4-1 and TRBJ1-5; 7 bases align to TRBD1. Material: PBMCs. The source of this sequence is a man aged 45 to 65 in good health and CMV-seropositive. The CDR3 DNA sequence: TGCGCCAGCAGCCCTCGGGACAGAAATCAGCCCCAGCATTTT. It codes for CASSPRDRNQPQHF.